These 11 T cell receptor beta chains came from one sample sequenced in a study of blood T cells in healthy people across ages. Then a second PCR, running about 6 to 12 cycles, was carried out with a sample-barcoded 5' primer and a J-beta primer mix. MiXCR, run by TCRdb on the 5' RACE reads, gives a single entry per CDR3 protein. The sample consists of 1.2 million to 1.5 million distinct CDR3 sequences, approximately 40% of them appearing once. Sequenced sample: blood. These receptors came from a woman between 18 and 29 years old in good health.

Points on this clonotype: At one end the junction does not follow the germline gene, possibly because of a read error. The gene calls are TRBV12-3 or TRBV12-4 and TRBJ2-7, with 7 bases matching TRBD1. The CDR3 loop spans 15 amino acids. As DNA, the CDR3 is TGTGCCAACAGTTCCCCCGGGACAGTAACCTACGAGCAGTACTTC. It yields the protein CANSSPGTVTYEQYF.

V gene TRBV7-2 combines with J gene TRBJ2-5; D is possibly TRBD1 (5 bases). The germline gives CDR1 SGHTA, CDR2 FQGNSA. Trimming took 3 bases from V and 11 from J, leaving 25 bases between them. The CDR3 runs 16 residues. This CDR3 reads CASSFRIRGGANEQYF. In nucleotides, the CDR3 is TGTGCCAGCAGCTTTAGAATTCGAGGTGGGGCCAATGAGCAGTACTTC.

The rearrangement uses TRBV6-5 and TRBJ1-5; D might be TRBD1 (5 bases). With 5 bases removed from V and 1 base from J, the gap between germline ends came to 12 bases. Germline loops: CDR1 MNHEY, CDR2 SVGAGI. The CDR3 loop spans 15 amino acids. Here the CDR3 DNA reads TGTGCCAGCAGTGATAGACAGAAAAGCAATCAGCCCCAGCATTTT. Amino acid sequence: CASSDRQKSNQPQHF.

V is TRBV10-3 and J is TRBJ1-4; D is ambiguous. Trimming took 9 bases from V and 0 from J, leaving 8 bases between them. Germline CDR1 reads ENHRY; CDR2 reads SYGVKD. The CDR3 has 13 amino acids. This CDR3 is CAMSDATNEKLFF. CDR3 in DNA: TGTGCCATGTCGGATGCAACTAATGAAAAACTGTTTTTT.

The genes are TRBV21-1 and TRBJ1-5. TRBV21-1 represents a pseudogene. The CDR3 runs to 12 residues. The CDR3 reads CASPCSNQPQHF. The CDR3, as DNA: TGTGCCAGCCCCTGTAGCAATCAGCCCCAGCATTTT.

V is TRBV10-3 and J is TRBJ1-1; D call uncertain. V dropped 8 bases and J dropped 1 base, with 8 bases sitting between them. Germline CDR1 is ENHRY and CDR2 is SYGVKD. This CDR3 contains 12 residues. The CDR3 loop reads CAISWGNTEAFF. The CDR3 nucleotides read TGTGCCATCTCATGGGGGAACACTGAAGCTTTCTTT.

This clonotype has at least ten counts. The chain uses TRBV9 and TRBJ2-3; D not certain. V dropped 5 bases and J dropped 2 bases, with 6 bases sitting between them. The CDR3 runs 12 residues. Germline CDR1 SGDLS, CDR2 YYNGEE. This chain's CDR3 is CASSATTDTQYF. The CDR3 DNA follows: TGTGCCAGCAGTGCGACCACAGATACGCAGTATTTT. The entire variable domain, with the rest obtained from reference TRBV9 and TRBJ2-3, is as follows: DSGVTQTPKHLITATGQRVTLRCSPRSGDLSVYWYQQSLDQGLQFLIQYYNGEERAKGNILERFSAQQFPDLHSELNLSSLELGDSALYFCASSATTDTQYFGPGTRLTVL.

This clonotype was recorded a few times. The V call is TRBV12-3 or TRBV12-4, the J call TRBJ2-5, with TRBD2 identical over 11 bases. The CDR3 extends over 16 amino acids. The V gene end was trimmed by 6 bases and the J gene end by 7 bases; junction bases not matched to a gene: 13. The CDR3 DNA sequence: TGTGCCAGCAGCTTGACTAGCGGGGCCAAGCTTGGGACCCAGTACTTC. The encoded protein is CASSLTSGAKLGTQYF.

The table lists this clonotype with a few counts. The V call is TRBV27, the J call TRBJ2-7, with 10 bases fitting TRBD1. Germline V gene data show CDR1 as MNHEY and CDR2 as SMNVEV (reference sequence). V lost 7 bases, J lost 6 bases, and 9 bases stayed unmatched. The CDR3 totals 14 residues. CDR3 in DNA: TGTGCCAGCACCGACAGGGGGCATTCCGGCGAGCAGTACTTC. Translated, it gives CASTDRGHSGEQYF.

This clonotype was seen only a few times. The V gene is TRBV20-1, the J gene TRBJ1-1; D call uncertain. Trimming removed 4 bases from V and 1 base from J, with 7 bases in between. There are 12 residues in the CDR3. Germline-derived CDR1 and CDR2 are DFQATT and SNEGSKA (reference sequence). The CDR3 DNA follows: TGCAGTGCTACTCCGCCGAACACTGAAGCTTTCTTT. It specifies CSATPPNTEAFF.

This clonotype has a handful of counts. J is TRBJ1-5 and V is TRBV25-1; possibly TRBD1 for D (5 bases). The V gene lost 8 bases and the J gene lost 6 bases, with 17 bases spanning the gap. Germline V CDR1 and CDR2: MGHDK, SYGVNS. The CDR3 extends over 14 amino acids. This chain's CDR3 is CASAPFGGGQPQHF. The DNA for the CDR3 is TGTGCCAGCGCCCCTTTTGGGGGAGGTCAGCCCCAGCATTTT.